What follows is one T cell receptor beta chain and its context. These data are taken from a study of identical twins. TCRdb fed the 5' RACE reads into MiXCR, producing one record per CDR3 protein. Here the sample spans roughly 1.6 million distinct CDR3 sequences, around 33% being singletons. Healthy Caucasians supplied all donations. V trimming: 3 bases; J trimming: 4 bases; junction bases outside the gene matches: 3. The CDR3 covers 14 residues. Germline CDR1 MGHDK, CDR2 SYGVNS. The chain links TRBV25-1 to TRBJ1-1, with 9 bases that match TRBD1. This clonotype was obtained from a newborn girl in good health. Sequenced: cord blood. The CDR3 region is CASSDETGGTEAFF. The CDR3 DNA is TGTGCCAGCAGTGATGAGACAGGGGGCACTGAAGCTTTCTTT.